This T cell receptor (beta chain) was observed in a study of early T cells in non-severe SARS-CoV-2 infection. On the study more broadly: Chains were unpaired, as sequencing was done on bulk RNA from unsorted whole blood. Whole-study results and caveats: VDJdb matching, biased toward anti-spike CD8 responses, missed private and CD4 specificities.

To note about this clonotype: What it binds is not known.

As part of library construction, unique molecular identifiers were attached to individual cDNA molecules. In TCRdb, the 5' RACE reads were re-called with MiXCR into one record per CDR3 protein. The table lists 20,000 to 25,000 distinct CDR3 sequences, approximately 4.3% of them singletons. The J segment lost 3 bases and the V segment lost 5 bases, leaving 7 bases of the junction unmatched. This CDR3 comprises 16 residues. Germline V lookup: CDR1 SNHLY, CDR2 FYNNEI. Input material: whole blood. The rearrangement joins TRBV2 to TRBJ2-7; 13 bases align to TRBD2. The receptor was isolated from an adult who was a healthcare worker with PCR-confirmed SARS-CoV-2 infection or an uninfected control (not recorded which). The CDR3 here is CASSSGTSGDLYEQYF. For the CDR3, the DNA is TGTGCCAGCAGTTCCGGGACTAGCGGGGACCTCTACGAGCAGTACTTC. The variable domain in full, with the rest retrieved from reference TRBV2 and TRBJ2-7, is EPEVTQTPSHQVTQMGQEVILRCVPISNHLYFYWYRQILGQKVEFLVSFYNNEISEKSEIFDDQFSVERPDGSNFTLKIRSTKLEDSAMYFCASSSGTSGDLYEQYFGPGTRLTVT.